This TCR beta chain was captured by sequencing in a study of cytomegalovirus exposure and HLA in healthy donors. Study-wide findings and caveats: The TCR clusters that emerged in the first cohort tended, a later analysis found, to co-occur in the roughly 120 validation repertoires. The study recorded 164 TCR beta chains that were cytomegalovirus-associated. The classifier was said to identify cytomegalovirus status with high specificity and sensitivity.

CDR3 length: 13 amino acids. The germline CDR1 and CDR2 sequences are MNHNS and SASEGT. Trimming stripped 6 bases from V and 3 bases from J, with 12 bases between. The donors were in the approximately 130-subject validation cohort; that cohort was separate from the roughly 700-subject first cohort. Comments on this clone: Its antigen is unidentified.

Assay used: immunoSEQ multiplex PCR; TCRdb lists only in-frame clones, some missing. The sample carries 250,000 to 400,000 clones, 75% to 90% recorded once. This chain connects TRBV6-1 to TRBJ2-7; no firm D call. The clonotype comes from a woman in her thirties in good health and CMV-seropositive. The sequencing input was PBMCs. DNA for the CDR3: TGTGCCAGCAGCCTCCTTGGGTACTACGAGCAGTACTTC. This gives the protein CASSLLGYYEQYF.